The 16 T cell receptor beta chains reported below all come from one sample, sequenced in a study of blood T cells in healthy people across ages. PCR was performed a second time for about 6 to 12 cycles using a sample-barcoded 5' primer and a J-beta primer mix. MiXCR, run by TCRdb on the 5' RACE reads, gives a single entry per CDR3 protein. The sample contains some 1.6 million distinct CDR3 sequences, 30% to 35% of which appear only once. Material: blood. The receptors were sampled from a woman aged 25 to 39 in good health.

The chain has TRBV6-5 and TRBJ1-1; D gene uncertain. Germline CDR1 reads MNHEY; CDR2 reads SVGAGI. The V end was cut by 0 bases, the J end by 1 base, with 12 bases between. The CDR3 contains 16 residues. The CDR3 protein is CASSYSPDGENTEAFF. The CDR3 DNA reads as TGTGCCAGCAGTTACTCGCCTGATGGAGAGAACACTGAAGCTTTCTTT.

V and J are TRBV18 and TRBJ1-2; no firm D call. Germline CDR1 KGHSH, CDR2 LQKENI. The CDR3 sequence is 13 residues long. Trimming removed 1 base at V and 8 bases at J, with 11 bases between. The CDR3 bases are TGTGCCAGCTCACCACGCGAGACCCCCGGCTACACCTTC. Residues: CASSPRETPGYTF.

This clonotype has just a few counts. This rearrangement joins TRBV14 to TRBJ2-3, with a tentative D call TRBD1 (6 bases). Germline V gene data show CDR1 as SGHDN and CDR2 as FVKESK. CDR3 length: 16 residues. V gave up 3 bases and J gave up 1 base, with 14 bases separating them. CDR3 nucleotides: TGTGCCAGCAGCCACCCTGGACAGTTGGGCACAGATACGCAGTATTTT. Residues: CASSHPGQLGTDTQYF.

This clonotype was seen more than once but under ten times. CDR3 in DNA: TGCAGCGTTGAAGATCTACGGGACAGGGGCTACAATGAGCAGTTCTTC. Residues: CSVEDLRDRGYNEQFF. The rearrangement links TRBV29-1 to TRBJ2-1; the match to TRBD1 covers 10 bases. The V gene's germline CDR1 is SQVTM and CDR2 ANQGSEA. V lost 0 bases to trimming and J lost 3 bases; unmatched junction nucleotides: 5. The CDR3 is 16 residues long.

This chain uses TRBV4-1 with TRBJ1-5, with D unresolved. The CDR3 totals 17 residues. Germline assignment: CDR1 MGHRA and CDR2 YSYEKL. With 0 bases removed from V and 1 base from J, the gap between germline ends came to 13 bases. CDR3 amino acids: CASSQDSFGESNQPQHF. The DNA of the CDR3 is TGCGCCAGCAGCCAAGATAGTTTTGGGGAGAGCAATCAGCCCCAGCATTTT.

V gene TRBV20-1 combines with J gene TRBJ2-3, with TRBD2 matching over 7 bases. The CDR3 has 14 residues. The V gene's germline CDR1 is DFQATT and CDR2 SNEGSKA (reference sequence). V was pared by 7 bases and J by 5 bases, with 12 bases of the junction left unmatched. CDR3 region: CSVATSNKKDTQYF. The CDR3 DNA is TGCAGTGTCGCGACTAGCAACAAGAAAGATACGCAGTATTTT.

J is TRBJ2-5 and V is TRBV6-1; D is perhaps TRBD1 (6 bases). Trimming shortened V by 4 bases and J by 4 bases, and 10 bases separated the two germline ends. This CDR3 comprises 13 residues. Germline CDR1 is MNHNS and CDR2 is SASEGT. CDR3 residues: CASSGTGIETQYF. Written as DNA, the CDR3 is TGTGCCAGCAGTGGCACAGGGATAGAGACCCAGTACTTC.

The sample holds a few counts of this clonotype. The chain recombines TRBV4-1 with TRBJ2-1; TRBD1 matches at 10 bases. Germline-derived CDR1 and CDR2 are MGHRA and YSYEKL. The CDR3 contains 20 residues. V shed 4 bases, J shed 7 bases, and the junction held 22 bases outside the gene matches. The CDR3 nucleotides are TGCGCCAGCAGCCGAACTTGGCGGGTCGGGGGACAGGGGTTTAGGAATGAGCAGTTCTTC. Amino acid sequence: CASSRTWRVGGQGFRNEQFF.

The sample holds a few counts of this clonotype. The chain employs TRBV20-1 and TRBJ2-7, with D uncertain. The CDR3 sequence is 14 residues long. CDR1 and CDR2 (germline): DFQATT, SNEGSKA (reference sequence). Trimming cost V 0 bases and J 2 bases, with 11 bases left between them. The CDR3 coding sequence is TGCAGTGCTAGAGATCACACTGCCCCCTACGAGCAGTACTTC. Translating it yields CSARDHTAPYEQYF.

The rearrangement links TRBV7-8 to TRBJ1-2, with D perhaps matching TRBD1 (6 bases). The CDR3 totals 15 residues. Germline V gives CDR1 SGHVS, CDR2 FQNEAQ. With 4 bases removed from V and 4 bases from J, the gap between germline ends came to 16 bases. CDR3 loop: CASSYRDNQIYGYTF. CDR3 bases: TGTGCCAGCAGCTACCGGGACAACCAAATCTATGGCTACACCTTC.

In nucleotides, the CDR3 is TGTGCCACTACCCCCGGGACAGATTATTACGAGCAGTACTTC. Translating it yields CATTPGTDYYEQYF. The rearrangement joins TRBV10-3 to TRBJ2-5; 7 bases agree with TRBD1. The J call may be faulty, since TRBJ2-7 better matches the DNA end. This CDR3 spans 14 amino acids. Germline loops: CDR1 ENHRY, CDR2 SYGVKD.

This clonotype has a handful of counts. DNA of the CDR3: TGTGCCAGCAGTTTATGGGACAGGGCAGGGAATGAGCAGTTCTTC. This encodes CASSLWDRAGNEQFF. The V and J genes are TRBV27 and TRBJ2-1; 9 positions match TRBD1. The CDR3 spans 15 residues. Germline-derived CDR1 and CDR2 are MNHEY and SMNVEV (reference sequence). Trimming cost V 1 base and J 7 bases; bases outside gene matches: 5.

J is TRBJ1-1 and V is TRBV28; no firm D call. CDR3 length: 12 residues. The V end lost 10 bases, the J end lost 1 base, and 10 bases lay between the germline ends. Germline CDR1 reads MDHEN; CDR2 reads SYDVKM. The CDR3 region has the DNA TGTGCCACCAACGGACGGAACACTGAAGCTTTCTTT. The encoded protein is CATNGRNTEAFF.

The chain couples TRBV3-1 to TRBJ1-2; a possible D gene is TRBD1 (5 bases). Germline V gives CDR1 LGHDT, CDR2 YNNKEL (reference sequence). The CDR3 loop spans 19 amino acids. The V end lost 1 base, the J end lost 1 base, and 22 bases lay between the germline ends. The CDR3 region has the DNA TGTGCCAGCAGCCAAGCCCCCGGGGCGCGGACTGGCGTTAACTATGGCTACACCTTC. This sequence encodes CASSQAPGARTGVNYGYTF.

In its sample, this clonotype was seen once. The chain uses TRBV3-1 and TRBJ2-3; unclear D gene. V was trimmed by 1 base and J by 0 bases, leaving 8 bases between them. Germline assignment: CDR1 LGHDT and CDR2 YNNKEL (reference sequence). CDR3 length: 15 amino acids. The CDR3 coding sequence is TGTGCCAGCAGCCAAGGCCTACCGAGCACAGATACGCAGTATTTT. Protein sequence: CASSQGLPSTDTQYF.

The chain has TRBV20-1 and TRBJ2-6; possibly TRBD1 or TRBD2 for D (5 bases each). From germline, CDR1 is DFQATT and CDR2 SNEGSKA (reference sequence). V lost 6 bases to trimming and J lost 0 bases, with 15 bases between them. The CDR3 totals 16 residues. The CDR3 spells CSAMTAAISGANVLTF. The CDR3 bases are TGCAGTGCCATGACAGCGGCAATCTCTGGGGCCAACGTCCTGACTTTC.